Below are 28 T cell receptor beta chains sequenced from a single sample in a study of metastatic and nonmetastatic thyroid tumors. TCRdb re-analyzed the PCR reads using MiXCR. The table shows some 7,100 clones, with about a third occurring only once. Every patient was untreated before thyroid surgery. The material sequenced was adjacent normal tissue. The receptors here all came from a female donor with papillary thyroid cancer or a benign thyroid nodule (not recorded which). Some clones in this sample may be carry-over from other donors' samples.

This clone occurred a few times. The rearrangement links TRBV6-2 or TRBV6-3 to TRBJ2-7; either TRBD1 or TRBD2 may supply D (6 bases each). Germline CDR1 reads MNHEY; CDR2 reads SVGEGT. V gave up 10 bases and J gave up 3 bases, with 13 bases separating them. The CDR3 length is 12 residues. The CDR3 nucleotides are TGTGCCACGCGGGACATTGGCTACGAGCAGTACTTC. Its protein product is CATRDIGYEQYF.

The CDR3 DNA is TGTGCCAGCAGTCCACAAGACTCTGGGGCCAACGTCCTGACTTTC. It is translated as CASSPQDSGANVLTF. The chain links TRBV27 to TRBJ2-6; D uncertain. Germline V gene sequence: CDR1 MNHEY, CDR2 SMNVEV (reference sequence). Trimming removed 5 bases from V and 0 bases from J, with 8 bases in between. The CDR3 sequence is 15 residues long.

This chain links TRBV6-1 with TRBJ1-1, with 7 bases that match TRBD1. CDR3 size: 15 residues. CDR1 is MNHNS and CDR2 is SASEGT in the germline V gene. Trimming took 5 bases from V and 2 from J; bases not matched to a gene: 8. CDR3 region: CASSRDSYINTEAFF. Here the CDR3 DNA reads TGTGCCAGCAGTCGGGACAGCTACATTAACACTGAAGCTTTCTTT.

By share of the sample, this clone is medium-sized. The chain has TRBV27 and TRBJ2-7, with a tentative D call TRBD2 (7 bases). The CDR3 covers 11 residues. Germline V lookup: CDR1 MNHEY, CDR2 SMNVEV (reference sequence). V gave up 11 bases and J gave up 5 bases, with 13 bases separating them. As DNA, the CDR3 is TGTGCCGGGGGGGGGGCCAACGAGCAGTACTTC. Translating it yields CAGGGANEQYF.

CDR3 amino acids: CATSDWDSPSYEQYF. CDR3 DNA sequence: TGTGCCACCAGTGATTGGGACAGCCCCTCCTACGAGCAGTACTTC. The chain links TRBV24-1 to TRBJ2-7, with 7 bases fitting TRBD1. J lost 0 bases, V lost 2 bases, and 3 bases had no gene match. The V gene's germline CDR1 is KGHDR and CDR2 SFDVKD. The length of the CDR3 is 15 residues.

The sample holds a few counts of this clone. The chain is built from TRBV2 and TRBJ2-3; 8 positions agree with TRBD1. The V gene's germline CDR1 is SNHLY and CDR2 FYNNEI. The V gene end was trimmed by 4 bases and the J gene end by 5 bases; junction bases not matched to a gene: 2. This CDR3 contains 13 residues. This CDR3 reads CASSADRGDTQYF. CDR3 nucleotides: TGTGCCAGCAGTGCCGACAGGGGAGATACGCAGTATTTT. Full variable domain (rest looked up from reference TRBV2 and TRBJ2-3): EPEVTQTPSHQVTQMGQEVILRCVPISNHLYFYWYRQILGQKVEFLVSFYNNEISEKSEIFDDQFSVERPDGSNFTLKIRSTKLEDSAMYFCASSADRGDTQYFGPGTRLTVL.

V gene TRBV11-3 combines with J gene TRBJ1-3, with no clear D. The V gene lost 5 bases and the J gene lost 0 bases, with 11 bases spanning the gap. In germline, CDR1 is SGHNT, CDR2 YENEEA. The CDR3 is 15 amino acids. The CDR3 reads CASSPSRYSGNTIYF. The DNA for the CDR3 is TGTGCCAGCAGCCCCTCGAGGTACTCTGGAAACACCATATATTTT.

Only a few counts were recorded for this clone. The chain uses TRBV12-3 or TRBV12-4 and TRBJ2-3; D not resolved. This CDR3 contains 14 residues. Trimming removed 6 bases at V and 5 bases at J, with 15 bases between. CDR3 sequence (DNA): TGTGCCAGCAGGGCATTAGGGCCGGTAGATACGCAGTATTTT. It specifies CASRALGPVDTQYF.

In regard to this clone: A much larger clone differs by one base, so this may be a read error. This sample also contains other DNA sequences that code for the same CDR3. The chain joins TRBV20-1 to TRBJ1-4, with TRBD1 as a possible D gene (5 bases). Germline assignment: CDR1 DFQATT and CDR2 SNEGSKA (reference sequence). The CDR3 runs to 15 residues. CDR3 residues: CSARESQDIGEKLFF. CDR3 coding DNA: TGCAGTGCCAGAGAGTCCCAGGACATCGGCGAAAAACTGTTTTTT.

V usage is TRBV7-3 and J usage is TRBJ1-1, with a possible D match to TRBD1 (5 bases). V was trimmed by 1 base and J by 0 bases, leaving 12 bases between them. Germline V gives CDR1 SGHTA, CDR2 FQGTGA. This CDR3 contains 16 residues. The CDR3 region is CASSLNPRGMNTEAFF. DNA for the CDR3: TGTGCCAGCAGCTTAAACCCGCGGGGGATGAACACTGAAGCTTTCTTT. Full variable domain (rest looked up from reference TRBV7-3 and TRBJ1-1): GAGVSQTPSNKVTEKGKYVELRCDPISGHTALYWYRQSLGQGPEFLIYFQGTGAADDSGLPNDRFFAVRPEGSVSTLKIQRTERGDSAVYLCASSLNPRGMNTEAFFGQGTRLTVV.

This clone was recorded only once. CDR3 in DNA: TGCGCCAGCAGCTTGCCTTCCTACGAGCAGTACTTC. Translated, it gives CASSLPSYEQYF. The V and J genes are TRBV5-1 and TRBJ2-7; no firm D call. CDR1 SGHRS and CDR2 YFSETQ come from the germline V gene. V was pared by 1 base and J by 1 base, with 3 bases between. The CDR3 spans 12 residues.

This rearrangement joins TRBV6-1 to TRBJ1-1; D ambiguous. The CDR3 consists of 13 residues. V was pared by 8 bases and J by 5 bases, with 15 bases between. Germline values: CDR1 MNHNS, CDR2 SASEGT. The CDR3 DNA follows: TGTGCCAGCTTCCCCGGTGGCAGGACTGAAGCTTTCTTT. The encoded protein is CASFPGGRTEAFF.

Ten or more counts support this clone. The gene calls are TRBV18 and TRBJ2-3, with 7 bases fitting TRBD1. This CDR3 comprises 14 residues. The ends lost 3 bases at V and 6 bases at J; junction bases unmatched: 6. In germline, CDR1 is KGHSH, CDR2 LQKENI. The CDR3 coding sequence is TGTGCCAGCTCACCTGACAGGGTGGAGGATACGCAGTATTTT. Translation gives CASSPDRVEDTQYF.

V usage is TRBV6-1 and J usage is TRBJ2-2; D could derive from TRBD1 or TRBD2 (5 bases each). Between the trimmed V and J ends, which lost 6 bases and 4 bases, there was a span of 18 bases. CDR3 length equals 16 residues. CDR1 and CDR2 from the germline V gene are MNHNS and SASEGT. The CDR3 DNA is TGTGCCAGCAGCCGACAGAGGGGTTGTGGCACCGGGGAGCTGTTTTTT. Translation: CASSRQRGCGTGELFF.

A few counts support this clone. The chain employs TRBV28 and TRBJ1-5, with unresolved D. This CDR3 contains 14 residues. CDR1 is MDHEN, CDR2 SYDVKM, per germline. Trimming left V 6 bases short and J 0 bases short, with 9 bases between. The DNA for the CDR3 is TGTGCCAGCAGCCACGACTATAGCAATCAGCCCCAGCATTTT. This codes for CASSHDYSNQPQHF.

With regard to this clone: A read error may account for a junction end that differs from germline. V and J are TRBV9 and TRBJ2-1; perhaps TRBD2 as D (5 bases). The CDR3 is 14 residues long. CDR1 and CDR2 (germline): SGDLS, YYNGEE. The CDR3 sequence is CAGSGTWVGNEQFF. CDR3 bases: TGTGCCGGCAGCGGTACATGGGTAGGAAATGAGCAGTTCTTC.

V usage is TRBV7-2 and J usage is TRBJ2-7; 7 bases are shared with TRBD2. V gave up 0 bases and J gave up 3 bases; unmatched junction bases: 8. The CDR3 is made up of 16 amino acids. Germline CDR1 and CDR2: SGHTA and FQGNSA. CDR3 nucleotides: TGTGCCAGCAGCTTAGCGCAAGCGGGACCTCTCTACGAGCAGTACTTC. Amino acid sequence: CASSLAQAGPLYEQYF.

The V call is TRBV5-1, the J call TRBJ1-1; D unclear. Germline V CDR1 and CDR2: SGHRS, YFSETQ. The germline V and J ends were trimmed by 5 bases and 0 bases, with 8 bases remaining between them. The CDR3 runs to 13 residues. CDR3 sequence: CASRVSLNTEAFF. In DNA form, the CDR3 reads TGCGCCAGCAGGGTCTCGTTGAACACTGAAGCTTTCTTT. The full variable domain, with the rest looked up from reference TRBV5-1 and TRBJ1-1, is KAGVTQTPRYLIKTRGQQVTLSCSPISGHRSVSWYQQTPGQGLQFLFEYFSETQRNKGNFPGRFSGRQFSNSRSEMNVSTLELGDSALYLCASRVSLNTEAFFGQGTRLTVV.

J is TRBJ2-7 and V is TRBV11-3, with 7 bases fitting TRBD2. Germline assignment: CDR1 SGHNT and CDR2 YENEEA. Trimming cost V 5 bases and J 2 bases; bases outside gene matches: 6. This CDR3 contains 14 residues. In DNA form, the CDR3 reads TGTGCCAGCAGCCCAGTGGCGGGAGCCTACGAGCAGTACTTC. Translated: CASSPVAGAYEQYF.

This clone was detected only once. This rearrangement joins TRBV5-1 to TRBJ1-1; D perhaps matches TRBD1 (6 bases). The germline gives CDR1 SGHRS, CDR2 YFSETQ. This CDR3 contains 14 residues. Trimming cost V 1 base and J 4 bases, with 11 bases left between them. For the CDR3, the DNA is TGCGCCAGCAGCTTGTCCCCGGGGGCCACTGAAGCTTTCTTT. Encoded protein: CASSLSPGATEAFF.

CDR3 protein: CASSPGTGYTF. Written as DNA, the CDR3 is TGTGCCAGCAGTCCCGGGACAGGCTACACCTTC. The chain combines TRBV12-3 or TRBV12-4 with TRBJ1-2; TRBD1 is a possible D gene (6 bases). Deletions cut 5 bases from V and 8 bases from J, with 9 bases between. This CDR3 contains 11 residues.

This clone was observed a few times. The V and J genes are TRBV20-1 and TRBJ2-7, with TRBD2 matching over 13 bases. Per the germline V gene, CDR1 is DFQATT and CDR2 is SNEGSKA (reference sequence). With 2 bases clipped from V and 3 bases from J, the junction kept 4 bases outside the gene matches. CDR3 length: 15 residues. CDR3 amino acids: CSARLTSGGDYEQYF. CDR3 DNA: TGCAGTGCTAGACTTACTAGCGGGGGGGACTACGAGCAGTACTTC.

The chain recombines TRBV12-3 or TRBV12-4 with TRBJ2-7, with 10 nucleotides matching TRBD1. The CDR3 runs to 20 residues. The ends lost 2 bases at V and 4 bases at J; junction bases unmatched: 20. The CDR3 loop is CASSLLLVTGGCKGLYEQYF. CDR3 DNA: TGTGCCAGCAGTTTACTGCTCGTGACAGGGGGCTGTAAAGGCTTGTACGAGCAGTACTTC.

This clone showed up just a few times. The chain uses TRBV6-1 and TRBJ1-3; TRBD1 is a possible D gene (6 bases). CDR3 length: 12 amino acids. V shed 7 bases and J shed 8 bases, with 12 bases lying between them. The V gene's germline CDR1 is MNHNS and CDR2 SASEGT. CDR3 residues: CASTGGGDTIYF. The CDR3 DNA is TGTGCCAGCACGGGAGGGGGAGACACCATATATTTT.

By its share, this clone is large. The chain carries TRBV27 and TRBJ1-6, with D perhaps TRBD1 (5 bases). The CDR3 is 14 residues long. Germline V CDR1 and CDR2: MNHEY, SMNVEV (reference sequence). The V and J ends lost 5 bases and 10 bases respectively, with 15 bases between them. The CDR3 spells CASSSRVGKSPLHF. The CDR3 DNA sequence: TGTGCCAGCAGTAGCAGGGTGGGAAAGTCACCCCTCCACTTT.

The V call is TRBV12-3 or TRBV12-4, the J call TRBJ2-1, with TRBD2 matching over 10 bases. CDR3 size: 16 residues. J gave up 4 bases and V 5 bases, and 8 bases lay outside the gene matches. The CDR3 spells CASSILPGLAYNEQFF. The CDR3 DNA sequence: TGTGCCAGCAGTATCCTTCCGGGACTAGCGTACAATGAGCAGTTCTTC.

A word on this clone: A read error may produce the germline difference seen at one junction end. The V and J genes are TRBV20-1 and TRBJ1-1; tentative D call: TRBD1 (6 bases). The germline V gene encodes CDR1 DFQATT and CDR2 SNEGSKA (reference sequence). The CDR3 runs 16 residues. CDR3 DNA sequence: TGCAGTGCTAGAGATATAGGACAGCTCATGAACGCTGAGGCTTTCTTT. Its protein is CSARDIGQLMNAEAFF.

The chain has TRBV20-1 and TRBJ2-3; maybe TRBD1 (6 bases). Trimming left V 6 bases short and J 2 bases short, with 21 bases between. This CDR3 contains 16 residues. Germline-derived CDR1 and CDR2 are DFQATT and SNEGSKA (reference sequence). In nucleotides, the CDR3 is TGCAGTGCCCCCTCCCCGGGACATGGGCACACAGATACGCAGTATTTT. This codes for CSAPSPGHGHTDTQYF.